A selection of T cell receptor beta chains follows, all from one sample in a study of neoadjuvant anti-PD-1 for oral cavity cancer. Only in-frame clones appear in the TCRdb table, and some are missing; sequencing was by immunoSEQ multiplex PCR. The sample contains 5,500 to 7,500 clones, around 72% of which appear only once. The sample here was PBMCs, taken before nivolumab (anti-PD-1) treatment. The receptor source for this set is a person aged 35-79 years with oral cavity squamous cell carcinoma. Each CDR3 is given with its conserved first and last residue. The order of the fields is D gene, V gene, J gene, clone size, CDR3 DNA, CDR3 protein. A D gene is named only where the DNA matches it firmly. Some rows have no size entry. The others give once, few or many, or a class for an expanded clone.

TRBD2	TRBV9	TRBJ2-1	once	TGTGCCAGCAGCGTAGACCCGACTAGCGGGGTTAGCTCCTACAATGAGCAGTTCTTC	CASSVDPTSGVSSYNEQFF
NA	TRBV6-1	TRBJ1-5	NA	TGTGCCAGCAGTGAAATCCGGAACAATCAGCCCCAGCATTTT	CASSEIRNNQPQHF
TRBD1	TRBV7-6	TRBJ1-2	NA	TGTGCCAGCAGCTTAGACCAGGGGGCCCCCTATGGCTACACCTTC	CASSLDQGAPYGYTF
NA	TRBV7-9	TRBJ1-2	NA	TGTGCCAGCAGCTTCGACCAGGGGCCGTTCCGGACCACCTTC	CASSFDQGPFRTTF
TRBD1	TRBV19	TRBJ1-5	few	TGTGCCAGTAGTATAGATCCATCGCCAGGGGGTGGTCAGCCCCAGCATTTT	CASSIDPSPGGGQPQHF
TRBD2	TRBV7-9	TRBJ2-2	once	TGTGCCAGCATTTCGGGGACTAGCGGGAACACCGGGGAGCTGTTTTTT	CASISGTSGNTGELFF
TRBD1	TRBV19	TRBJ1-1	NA	TGTGCCAGTAGTCCAGGACAGGGGGCGTTCACTGAAGCTTTCTTT	CASSPGQGAFTEAFF
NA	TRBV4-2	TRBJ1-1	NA	TGTGCCAGCAGCCAAGGGCCCGGGGATAACACTGAAGCTTTCTTT	CASSQGPGDNTEAFF
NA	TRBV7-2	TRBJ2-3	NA	TGTGCCAGCAGCTCGAGGACAACGGTCTCAGATACGCAGTATTTT	CASSSRTTVSDTQYF
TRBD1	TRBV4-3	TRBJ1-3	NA	TGCGCCAGCAGCCTTCAAACAGGGGGCGCGGGAAACACCATATATTTT	CASSLQTGGAGNTIYF
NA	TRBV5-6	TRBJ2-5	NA	TGTGCCAGCAGCTTCCAAGAGACCCAGTACTTC	CASSFQETQYF
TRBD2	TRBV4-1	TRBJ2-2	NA	TGCGCCAGCAGCCAAGATCCACTAGCGGGGGGAACGAACACCGGGGAGCTGTTTTTT	CASSQDPLAGGTNTGELFF
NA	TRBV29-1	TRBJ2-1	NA	TGCAGCGTGACCAACAATGAGCAGTTCTTC	CSVTNNEQFF
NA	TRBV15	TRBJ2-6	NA	TGTGCCACCAGCAGAGATCGAAGCTCTGGGGCCAACGTCCTGACTTTC	CATSRDRSSGANVLTF
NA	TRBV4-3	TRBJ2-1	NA	TGCGCCAGCAGCCAAGATCTAAGCGGGCAGCCCTACAATGAGCAGTTCTTC	CASSQDLSGQPYNEQFF
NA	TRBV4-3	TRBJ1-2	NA	TGCGCCAGCAGCCAAGAAATCCTAACCGGGGGGCGTCCCTATGGCTACACCTTC	CASSQEILTGGRPYGYTF
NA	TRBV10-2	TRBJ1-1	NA	TGCGCCAGCAGTGAGTCGGTGGACACTGAAGCTTTCTTT	CASSESVDTEAFF
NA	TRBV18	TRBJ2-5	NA	TGTGCCAGCTCACCAGTGCAGGTCGGGGCCCAGTACTTC	CASSPVQVGAQYF
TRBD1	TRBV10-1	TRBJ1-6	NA	TGCGCCAGGGACAGGGGTGGGAATTCACCCCTCCACTTT	CARDRGGNSPLHF
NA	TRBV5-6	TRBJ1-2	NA	TGTGCCAGCAGCTTCGGCCACAGGGATTATGGCTACACCTTC	CASSFGHRDYGYTF
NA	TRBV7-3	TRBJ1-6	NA	TGTGCCAGCAGCTTAGCTGCTGGGGCTTATTCACCCCTCCACTTT	CASSLAAGAYSPLHF
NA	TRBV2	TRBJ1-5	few	TGTGCCAGCAGTGAATACAGGGAAAGGCCCCAGCATTTT	CASSEYRERPQHF
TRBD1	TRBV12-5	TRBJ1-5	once	TGTGCTAGTGGTTTGGTTGCCAGGACAGGGGAAAATCAGCCCCAGCATTTT	CASGLVARTGENQPQHF
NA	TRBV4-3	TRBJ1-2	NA	TGCGCCAGCAGCCAAGATGAAACCGTTGACTATGGCTACACCTTC	CASSQDETVDYGYTF
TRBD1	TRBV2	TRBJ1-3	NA	TGTGCCAGCAGTTCAGGGGGTCACTCTGGAAACACCATATATTTT	CASSSGGHSGNTIYF
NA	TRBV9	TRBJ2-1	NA	TGTGCCAGCAGCGTAGCAGGGTTAGAAAACTACAATGAGCAGTTCTTC	CASSVAGLENYNEQFF
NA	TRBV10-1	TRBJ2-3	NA	TGCGCCAGCAGTGAGTCAAGGGGCCGCACAGATACGCAGTATTTT	CASSESRGRTDTQYF
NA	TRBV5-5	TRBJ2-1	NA	TGTGCCAGCAGCTTGGACCCAGTGAAGAGCTCCTACAATGAGCAGTTCTTC	CASSLDPVKSSYNEQFF
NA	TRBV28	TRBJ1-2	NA	TGTGCCAGCAGCCCGGCCCGGGACGCAGATGGCTACACCTTC	CASSPARDADGYTF
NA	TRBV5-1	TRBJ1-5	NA	TGCGCCAGCAGCTTGGGGTCAGGGTCCCAGCCCCAGCATTTT	CASSLGSGSQPQHF
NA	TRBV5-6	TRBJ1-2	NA	TGTGCCAGCAGCTTGATCCAAGAGCGCTACACCTTC	CASSLIQERYTF
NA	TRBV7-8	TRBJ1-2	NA	TGTGCCAGCAGCTTGTGGGGACAACCCGAGGTGGACTATGGCTACACCTTC	CASSLWGQPEVDYGYTF
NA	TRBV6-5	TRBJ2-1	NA	TGTGCCAGCAGTTACTCGGGCAGCAACTACAATGAGCAGTTCTTC	CASSYSGSNYNEQFF
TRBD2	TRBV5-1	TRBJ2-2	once	TGCGCCAGCAATCCTAGCGGGGGACCGAACACCGGGGAGCTGTTTTTT	CASNPSGGPNTGELFF
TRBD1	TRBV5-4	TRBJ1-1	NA	TGTGCCAGCAGCACACAGGGGGTGCCTATGAACACTGAAGCTTTCTTT	CASSTQGVPMNTEAFF
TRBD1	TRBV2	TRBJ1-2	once	TGTGCCAGCAGCGTCGGGACAGCTAACTATGGCTACACCTTC	CASSVGTANYGYTF
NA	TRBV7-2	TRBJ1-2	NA	TGTGCCAGCAGCTTACCCCCGGCAGGGAAGGACTATGGCTACACCTTC	CASSLPPAGKDYGYTF
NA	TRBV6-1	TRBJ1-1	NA	TGTGCCAGCAGCAAGGAGGTGTACACTGAAGCTTTCTTT	CASSKEVYTEAFF
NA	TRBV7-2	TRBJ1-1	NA	TGTGCCAGCAGCGCCACAGGGCTGAACACTGAAGCTTTCTTT	CASSATGLNTEAFF
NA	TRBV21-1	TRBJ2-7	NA	TGTGCCAGCACCAGGGTGGGCGGCAGCTCCTACGAGCAGTACTTC	CASTRVGGSSYEQYF
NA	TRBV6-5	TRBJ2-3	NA	TGTGCCAGCAGTTACACGGGTGATACGCAGTATTTT	CASSYTGDTQYF
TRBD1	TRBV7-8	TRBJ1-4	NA	TGTGCCAGCAGCTTCGGACAGGGTGAGGAAAAACTGTTTTTT	CASSFGQGEEKLFF
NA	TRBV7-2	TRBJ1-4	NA	TGTGCCAGCAGCTTGTACAGGGCTAATGAAAAACTGTTTTTT	CASSLYRANEKLFF
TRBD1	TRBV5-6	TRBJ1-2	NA	TGTGCCAGCAGCGATACAGGGGGAAATGGCTACACCTTC	CASSDTGGNGYTF
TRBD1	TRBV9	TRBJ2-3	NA	TGTGCCAGCAGCGCGACGGGGACAGCCGGATTAGATACGCAGTATTTT	CASSATGTAGLDTQYF
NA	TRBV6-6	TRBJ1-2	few	TGTGCCAGCTCCGGGGACTATGGCTACACCTTC	CASSGDYGYTF
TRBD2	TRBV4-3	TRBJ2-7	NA	TGCGCCAGCAGCCCTCCGAGGGGCAGGGAGGGCTCCTACGAGCAGTACTTC	CASSPPRGREGSYEQYF
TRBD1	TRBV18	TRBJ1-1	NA	TGTGCCAGCTCACCCAGGGGGTTGGATGCTTTCTTT	CASSPRGLDAFF
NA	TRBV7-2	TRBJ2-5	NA	TGTGCCAGCAGCTTAGGGGAGGAGACCCAGTACTTC	CASSLGEETQYF
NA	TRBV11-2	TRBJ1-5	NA	TGTGCCAGCAGCTCCGACAGAAGCAATCAGCCCCAGCATTTT	CASSSDRSNQPQHF
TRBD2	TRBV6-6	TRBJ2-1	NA	TGTGCCAGCATTCTAACCCGGGGGGGAGAGCAGTTCTTC	CASILTRGGEQFF
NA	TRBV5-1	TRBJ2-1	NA	TGCGCCAGCAGCTTGGCCAGGGTAGGAAGCTCCTACAATGAGCAGTTCTTC	CASSLARVGSSYNEQFF
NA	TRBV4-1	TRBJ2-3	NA	TGCGCCAGCAGCCAAGGGCGCCGCACAGATACGCAGTATTTT	CASSQGRRTDTQYF
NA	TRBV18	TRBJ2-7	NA	TGTGCCAGCTCACCACAATCCCTCGAGCAGTACTTC	CASSPQSLEQYF
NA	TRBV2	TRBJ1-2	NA	TGTGCCAGCGGGTCAGGGGCCTGGACCTTCTATGGCTACACCTTC	CASGSGAWTFYGYTF
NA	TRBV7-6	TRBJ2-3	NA	TGTGCCAGCAGCTACTACTTGACATCTAGCACAGATACGCAGTATTTT	CASSYYLTSSTDTQYF
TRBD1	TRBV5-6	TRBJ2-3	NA	TGTGCCAGCAGCTTGACAGGGGCTGCAGATACGCAGTATTTT	CASSLTGAADTQYF
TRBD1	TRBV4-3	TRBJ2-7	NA	TGCGCCAGCAGCCCAGGAATAGGGACAGGGGGCTACGAGCAGTACTTC	CASSPGIGTGGYEQYF
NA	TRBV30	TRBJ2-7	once	TGTGCCTGGAGTTTCTCAGGTTACACCTACGAGCAGTACTTC	CAWSFSGYTYEQYF